Presented here are 21 T cell receptor beta chains from one specimen sequenced in a study of blood T cells in healthy people across ages. Next came a second PCR, run for about 6 to 12 cycles, which used a sample-barcoded 5' primer along with a J-beta primer mix. MiXCR was run by TCRdb on the 5' RACE reads, yielding one entry per CDR3 protein. The sample comprises some 1.6 million distinct CDR3 sequences, 34% of which are singletons, and approximately 10% rests with the top ten. Sequencing used blood. The receptors come from a young woman in good health.

The chain is built from TRBV20-1 and TRBJ2-1; TRBD1 or TRBD2 may be the D gene (6 bases each). Germline CDR1 reads DFQATT; CDR2 reads SNEGSKA (reference sequence). Trimming removed 1 base from V and 0 bases from J, with 10 bases in between. The CDR3 sequence is 15 residues long. The CDR3 nucleotides are TGCAGTGCTAGAGTAGGGGGGATCTCCTACAATGAGCAGTTCTTC. The encoded protein is CSARVGGISYNEQFF.

This clonotype was picked up a small number of times. This chain joins TRBV5-1 and TRBJ2-3, with a possible D match to TRBD2 (7 bases). The CDR3 runs 16 residues. The ends were cut back, 6 bases at V and 4 bases at J, with 21 bases in the middle. The germline gives CDR1 SGHRS, CDR2 YFSETQ. As DNA, the CDR3 is TGCGCCAGCAAGGGGGGACGGCGGGGGCAGTCAGATACGCAGTATTTT. Translating gives CASKGGRRGQSDTQYF.

This clonotype has just a few counts. This chain joins TRBV20-1 and TRBJ2-3; D not resolved. The CDR3 totals 15 residues. Germline lookup yields CDR1 DFQATT and CDR2 SNEGSKA (reference sequence). The germline V and J ends were trimmed by 1 base and 6 bases, with 17 bases remaining between them. The CDR3 DNA sequence: TGCAGTGCTAGAGGTGGTCGTGAGCGAAAGGATACGCAGTATTTT. Amino acid sequence: CSARGGRERKDTQYF.

The genes are TRBV4-1 and TRBJ2-3, with TRBD2 identical over 14 bases. This CDR3 spans 18 amino acids. Trimming took 4 bases from V and 5 from J; bases not matched to a gene: 11. Germline-derived CDR1 and CDR2 are MGHRA and YSYEKL. The CDR3 sequence is CASSPRSTSGGGLDTQYF. CDR3 nucleotides: TGCGCCAGCAGCCCCCGGTCGACTAGCGGGGGGGGGTTAGATACGCAGTATTTT.

This clonotype was seen more than once but under ten times. The chain combines TRBV20-1 with TRBJ2-7; 10 bases align to TRBD2. Looked up from germline, CDR1 is DFQATT and CDR2 is SNEGSKA (reference sequence). The CDR3 is 14 residues long. The V gene end was trimmed by 6 bases and the J gene end by 0 bases; junction bases not matched to a gene: 5. The CDR3 loop reads CSAGLAESSYEQYF. The CDR3 DNA sequence: TGCAGTGCCGGACTAGCGGAAAGCTCCTACGAGCAGTACTTC.

The rearrangement joins TRBV3-1 to TRBJ2-5; tentative D call: TRBD1 (5 bases). Germline CDR1 is LGHDT and CDR2 is YNNKEL (reference sequence). CDR3 size: 14 residues. Trimming took off 4 bases at V and 4 bases at J, with 13 bases between the two ends. CDR3 amino acids: CASSRGAYGETQYF. The CDR3 DNA reads TGTGCCAGCAGCCGTGGGGCTTACGGAGAGACCCAGTACTTC.

There are a few counts of this clonotype. A much larger clonotype is one base distant, so this may be a read error. This sequence joins TRBV18 and TRBJ2-1, with TRBD2 matching over 8 bases. Germline lookup yields CDR1 KGHSH and CDR2 LQKENI. This CDR3 has 14 amino acids. The CDR3 is CASFPSGSYSEQFF. The CDR3 nucleotides read TGTGCCAGTTTCCCTAGCGGGTCGTACAGTGAGCAGTTCTTC.

The CDR3 nucleotides read TGTGCCACCAGTGATCCGCATCAGGGGGGTGTGGATACGCAGTATTTT. This encodes CATSDPHQGGVDTQYF. The genes are TRBV24-1 and TRBJ2-3; D might be TRBD1 (7 bases). The germline CDR1 and CDR2 sequences are KGHDR and SFDVKD. Trimming removed 3 bases at V and 6 bases at J, with 18 bases between. This CDR3 spans 16 amino acids.

This clonotype was seen a handful of times. The chain carries TRBV20-1 and TRBJ2-3; D is perhaps TRBD1 or TRBD2 (5 bases each). Trimming removed 2 bases at V and 6 bases at J, with 15 bases between. The V gene's germline CDR1 is DFQATT and CDR2 SNEGSKA (reference sequence). The CDR3 sequence is 14 residues long. The CDR3: CSARSGALEDTQYF. In DNA, the CDR3 is TGCAGTGCTAGATCCGGGGCCCTGGAGGATACGCAGTATTTT.

This clonotype was picked up a small number of times. V usage is TRBV5-1 and J usage is TRBJ2-7; 7 positions agree with TRBD2. This CDR3 is 14 amino acids long. The J segment lost 7 bases and the V segment lost 0 bases, leaving 7 bases of the junction unmatched. CDR1 SGHRS and CDR2 YFSETQ come from the germline V gene. The CDR3 sequence: CASSLESYGREQYF. CDR3 sequence (DNA): TGCGCCAGCAGCTTGGAAAGCTACGGGAGGGAGCAGTACTTC.

This chain joins TRBV28 and TRBJ2-1, with 9 bases identical to TRBD2. The CDR3 loop spans 16 amino acids. Germline V lookup: CDR1 MDHEN, CDR2 SYDVKM. Unmatched junction bases numbered 6, after V lost 4 bases and J lost 2 bases. CDR3 sequence: CASSSQREVTYNEQFF. Written as DNA, the CDR3 is TGTGCCAGCAGTTCCCAGCGGGAGGTAACCTACAATGAGCAGTTCTTC.

This clonotype occurred many times. The V and J genes are TRBV5-1 and TRBJ1-6, with TRBD1 matching 7 bases. Germline V gene data show CDR1 as SGHRS and CDR2 as YFSETQ. The V and J ends lost 2 bases and 10 bases, in that order; junction bases with no gene match: 6. The CDR3 is 14 amino acids. The CDR3 DNA is TGCGCCAGCAGCTTAGGCGGGACAGCCTCACCCCTCCACTTT. Encoded protein: CASSLGGTASPLHF.

This clonotype was observed a few times. This chain connects TRBV7-2 to TRBJ2-7; D might be TRBD1 (5 bases). Germline V gene lookup returns CDR1 SGHTA and CDR2 FQGNSA. The V end lost 1 base, the J end lost 6 bases, and 19 bases lay between the germline ends. The CDR3 runs to 16 residues. The CDR3 sequence is CASSLGVSGRPVEQYF. The DNA of the CDR3 is TGTGCCAGCAGCTTAGGGGTATCAGGGCGCCCAGTCGAGCAGTACTTC.

This clonotype showed up just a few times. The rearrangement links TRBV7-3 to TRBJ2-7; a weak D match, TRBD2 (6 bases). Germline CDR1 and CDR2: SGHTA and FQGTGA. Between the trimmed V and J ends, which lost 7 bases and 6 bases, there was a span of 22 bases. The CDR3 is made up of 15 amino acids. CDR3 nucleotide sequence: TGTGCCAGCAAGGGAGGTACCTCGCCCCTCTTCGAGCAGTACTTC. It encodes CASKGGTSPLFEQYF. Together with reference TRBV7-3 and TRBJ2-7, the CDR3 gives the full variable domain: GAGVSQTPSNKVTEKGKYVELRCDPISGHTALYWYRQSLGQGPEFLIYFQGTGAADDSGLPNDRFFAVRPEGSVSTLKIQRTERGDSAVYLCASKGGTSPLFEQYFGPGTRLTVT.

This chain connects TRBV5-6 to TRBJ2-2; possibly TRBD2 for D (7 bases). Germline V gene sequence: CDR1 SGHDT, CDR2 YYEEEE. The germline V and J ends were trimmed by 5 bases and 3 bases, with 23 bases remaining between them. This CDR3 is built from 18 residues. DNA of the CDR3: TGTGCCAGCAGTCCCGGGACGGGGGGCGTGAGGGACACCGGGGAGCTGTTTTTT. It is translated as CASSPGTGGVRDTGELFF.

The rearrangement uses TRBV7-9 and TRBJ1-1; possible D gene TRBD1, 5 bases. V shed 1 base and J shed 3 bases, with 9 bases lying between them. Germline loops: CDR1 SEHNR, CDR2 FQNEAQ (reference sequence). The CDR3 runs 14 residues. The CDR3 spells CASSLGRADTEAFF. The CDR3 coding sequence is TGTGCCAGCAGCTTAGGCAGGGCGGACACTGAAGCTTTCTTT.

J is TRBJ2-1 and V is TRBV20-1, with 9 positions matching TRBD2. The CDR3 length is 15 residues. Germline V gives CDR1 DFQATT, CDR2 SNEGSKA (reference sequence). Trimming removed 5 bases from V and 12 bases from J; junction bases left unmatched: 17. Here the CDR3 reads CSAFPPSGVISGQFF. DNA of the CDR3: TGCAGTGCTTTCCCCCCTAGCGGGGTAATTAGTGGGCAGTTCTTC.

The chain has TRBV5-1 and TRBJ2-3, with D maybe TRBD1 (5 bases). Trimming pared 0 bases from V and 2 bases from J, leaving 13 bases between. Germline V gene data show CDR1 as SGHRS and CDR2 as YFSETQ. CDR3 length equals 16 residues. CDR3 sequence reads: CASSLGQRSFTDTQYF. The CDR3 DNA is TGCGCCAGCAGCTTGGGACAGCGATCCTTCACAGATACGCAGTATTTT.

This clonotype occurred a few times. An end of the junction does not agree with germline; a read error may underlie this. The rearrangement uses TRBV29-1 and TRBJ1-2; D remains unclear. The CDR3 has 12 residues. Germline V gene lookup returns CDR1 SQVTM and CDR2 ANQGSEA. This chain's CDR3 is CSVEVGIYGYTF. The CDR3 nucleotides read TGTAGCGTTGAGGTCGGAATCTATGGCTACACCTTC.

In its sample, this clonotype was seen once. The missing conserved phenylalanine or tryptophan at the end of this CDR3 makes a read error likely. J is TRBJ2-5 and V is TRBV5-1; D remains unclear. The CDR3 length is 11 residues. The germline V and J ends were trimmed by 0 bases and 11 bases, with 8 bases remaining between them. CDR1 is SGHRS and CDR2 is YFSETQ in the germline V gene. This CDR3 is CASSLGTQQYL. As DNA, the CDR3 is TGCGCCAGCAGCTTGGGGACCCAGCAGTACTTA.

This clonotype was seen a handful of times. The chain links TRBV7-2 to TRBJ2-7; tentative D call: TRBD1 (6 bases). V shed 5 bases and J shed 2 bases, with 19 bases lying between them. Looked up from germline, CDR1 is SGHTA and CDR2 is FQGNSA. CDR3 length: 16 amino acids. The CDR3 DNA is TGTGCCAGCAGCCGAAACAGGGTATTCGGGGCCTACGAGCAGTACTTC. As protein: CASSRNRVFGAYEQYF.